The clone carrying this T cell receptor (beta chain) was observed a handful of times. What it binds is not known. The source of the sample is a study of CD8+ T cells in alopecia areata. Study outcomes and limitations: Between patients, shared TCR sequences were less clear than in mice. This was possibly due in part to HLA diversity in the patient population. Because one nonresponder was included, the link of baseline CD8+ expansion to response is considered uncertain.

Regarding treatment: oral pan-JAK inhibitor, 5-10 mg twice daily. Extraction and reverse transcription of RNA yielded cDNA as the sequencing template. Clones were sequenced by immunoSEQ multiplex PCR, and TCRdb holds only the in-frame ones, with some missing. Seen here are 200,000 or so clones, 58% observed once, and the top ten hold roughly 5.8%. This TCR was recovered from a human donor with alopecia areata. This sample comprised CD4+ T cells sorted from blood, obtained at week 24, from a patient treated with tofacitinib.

CDR3 coding DNA: TGTGCCAGCAGTGCCGAGGGAAACACTGAAGCTTTCTTT. Protein sequence: CASSAEGNTEAFF. V usage is TRBV6-4 and J usage is TRBJ1-1; no clear D gene. The CDR3 runs to 13 residues. Looked up from germline, CDR1 is MRHNA and CDR2 is SNTAGT. The germline V and J ends were trimmed by 4 bases and 2 bases, with 8 bases remaining between them.